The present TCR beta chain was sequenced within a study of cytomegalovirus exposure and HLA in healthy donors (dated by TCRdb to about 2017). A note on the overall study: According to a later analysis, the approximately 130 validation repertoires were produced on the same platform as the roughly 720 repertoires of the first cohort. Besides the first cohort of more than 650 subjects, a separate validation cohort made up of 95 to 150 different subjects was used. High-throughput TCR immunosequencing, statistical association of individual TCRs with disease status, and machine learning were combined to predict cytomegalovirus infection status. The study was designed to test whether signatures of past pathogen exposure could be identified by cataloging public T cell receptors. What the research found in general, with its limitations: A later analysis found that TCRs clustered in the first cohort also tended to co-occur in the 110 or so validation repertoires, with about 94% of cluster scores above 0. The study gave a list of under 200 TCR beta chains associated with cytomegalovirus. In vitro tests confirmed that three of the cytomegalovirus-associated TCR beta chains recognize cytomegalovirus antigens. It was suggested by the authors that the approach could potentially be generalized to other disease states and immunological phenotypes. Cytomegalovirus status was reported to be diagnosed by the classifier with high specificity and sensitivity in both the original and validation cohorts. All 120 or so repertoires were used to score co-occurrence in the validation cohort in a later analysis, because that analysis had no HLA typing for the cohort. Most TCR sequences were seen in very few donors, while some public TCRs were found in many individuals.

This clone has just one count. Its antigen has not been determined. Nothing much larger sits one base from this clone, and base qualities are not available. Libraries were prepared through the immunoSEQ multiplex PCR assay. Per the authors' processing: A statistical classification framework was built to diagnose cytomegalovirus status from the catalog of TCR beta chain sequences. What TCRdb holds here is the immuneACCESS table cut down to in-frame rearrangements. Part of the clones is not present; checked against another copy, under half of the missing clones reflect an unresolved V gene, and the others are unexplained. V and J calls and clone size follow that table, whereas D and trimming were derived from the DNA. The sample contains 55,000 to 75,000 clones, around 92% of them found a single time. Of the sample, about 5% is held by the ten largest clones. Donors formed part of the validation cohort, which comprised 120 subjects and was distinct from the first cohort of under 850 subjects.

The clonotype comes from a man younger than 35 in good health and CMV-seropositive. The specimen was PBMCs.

The nucleotide sequence is TGTGCCAGCAGCTTACTAGCGGGAGAAGCCTACAATGAGCAGTTCTTC. Protein translation: CASSLLAGEAYNEQFF. The chain was built from TRBV7-3 and TRBJ2-1; a stretch of 10 junction bases matches TRBD2. Including the terminal cysteine and phenylalanine, the CDR3 comprises 16 residues. Kept here is only the CDR3 DNA, which spans 48 bases and is read in frame from base 1. Relative to germline, V is missing 2 bases and J is missing 2 bases, with 3 bases of the junction outside any gene match. Sequences SGHTA (CDR1) and FQGTGA (CDR2) are obtained from the germline V gene.